Presented here are 20 T cell receptor beta chains from one specimen sequenced in a study of T cell repertoires in cytomegalovirus infection. TCRdb redid the calling of the reads with MiXCR, one entry per CDR3 protein. The sample has around 710,000 distinct CDR3 sequences, almost 30% seen once. Their target antigens are unknown. The sequences come from cultured CD8+ T cells from PBMCs, collected from culture after CMV antigen stimulation. The receptors shown here come from a human donor in good health (CMV status not recorded). Some clones in this sample may be carry-over from other donors' samples.

The chain employs TRBV4-3 and TRBJ2-3; D call uncertain. Trimming stripped 0 bases from V and 6 bases from J, with 16 bases between. CDR1 is LGHNA, CDR2 YSLEER, per germline. The CDR3 runs to 16 residues. Here the CDR3 reads CASSQDGTLPQDTQYF. As DNA, the CDR3 is TGCGCCAGCAGCCAAGATGGAACCCTACCACAGGATACGCAGTATTTT.

This chain joins TRBV28 and TRBJ1-6, with D unclear. The ends were cut back, 3 bases at V and 6 bases at J, with 9 bases in the middle. Germline CDR1 MDHEN, CDR2 SYDVKM. This CDR3 has 14 residues. The CDR3: CASSFGSSNSPLHF. Written as DNA, the CDR3 is TGTGCCAGCAGTTTTGGGAGTTCTAATTCACCCCTCCACTTT.

The rearrangement links TRBV20-1 to TRBJ2-2, with D perhaps TRBD1 (6 bases). The germline gives CDR1 DFQATT, CDR2 SNEGSKA (reference sequence). The CDR3 is made up of 13 amino acids. V lost 4 bases and J 5 bases, leaving 11 bases between the germline ends. The CDR3 sequence is CSAMQGQTGELFF. DNA of the CDR3: TGCAGTGCTATGCAGGGGCAGACCGGGGAGCTGTTTTTT.

This chain joins TRBV20-1 and TRBJ2-7, with a possible D match to TRBD1 (6 bases). The germline V gene encodes CDR1 DFQATT and CDR2 SNEGSKA (reference sequence). This CDR3 region has 15 residues. V lost 5 bases and J 0 bases, leaving 17 bases between the germline ends. The DNA of the CDR3 is TGCAGTGCTGGGGATTACGAGGACAGCTCCTACGAGCAGTACTTC. Encoded protein: CSAGDYEDSSYEQYF.

The chain links TRBV10-2 to TRBJ2-5, with 7 bases lining up with TRBD2. CDR3 length: 16 residues. J was trimmed by 1 base and V by 0 bases; bases with no gene match: 5. The germline V gene encodes CDR1 WSHSY and CDR2 SAAADI. The CDR3 DNA is TGCGCCAGCAGTGAGTCGGCGGGGGTTTTCCAAGAGACCCAGTACTTC. Its translation: CASSESAGVFQETQYF.

The chain carries TRBV6-2 or TRBV6-3 and TRBJ2-1; 8 nucleotides match TRBD2. This CDR3 has 16 residues. Germline CDR1 and CDR2: MNHEY and SVGEGT. The V gene end was trimmed by 7 bases and the J gene end by 2 bases; junction bases not matched to a gene: 10. CDR3 residues: CASNPREGGAYNEQFF. Written as DNA, the CDR3 is TGTGCCAGCAACCCCCGGGAGGGGGGGGCCTACAATGAGCAGTTCTTC.

This clonotype was detected ten times or more. This chain joins TRBV7-9 and TRBJ1-2, with D unclear. V was cut by 1 base and J by 8 bases, with 17 bases left in between. This CDR3 has 15 amino acids. Germline V gene data show CDR1 as SEHNR and CDR2 as FQNEAQ (reference sequence). CDR3 coding DNA: TGTGCCAGCAGCTTAGTGGCTCAAACCCGGGAAGGCTACACCTTC. Protein: CASSLVAQTREGYTF.

This clonotype has a handful of counts. The chain recombines TRBV19 with TRBJ2-3; D possibly corresponds to TRBD2 (7 bases). CDR1 LNHDA and CDR2 SQIVND come from the germline V gene (reference sequence). The CDR3 covers 15 residues. V was shortened by 5 bases and J by 3 bases, with 15 bases between the two germline ends. The CDR3 is CASSSTGGLTDTQYF. The CDR3, as DNA: TGTGCCAGTAGTTCAACGGGGGGCTTAACAGATACGCAGTATTTT.

V usage is TRBV4-3 and J usage is TRBJ2-7, with 10 positions matching TRBD1. From germline, CDR1 is LGHNA and CDR2 YSLEER. This CDR3 is built from 17 residues. With V trimmed by 0 bases and J by 1 base, 6 bases remained unmatched. This CDR3 reads CASSQDWGQGYSYEQYV. In DNA form, the CDR3 reads TGCGCCAGCAGCCAAGATTGGGGACAGGGGTATTCCTACGAGCAGTACGTC.

This clonotype was counted at least ten times. The chain links TRBV5-1 to TRBJ1-1; D is possibly TRBD1 (5 bases). V lost 3 bases to trimming and J lost 5 bases, with 11 bases between them. Germline V gene lookup returns CDR1 SGHRS and CDR2 YFSETQ. The length of the CDR3 is 13 residues. The chain's CDR3 is CASSSRTYTEAFF. For the CDR3, the DNA is TGCGCCAGCAGCTCCCGGACATATACTGAAGCTTTCTTT.

This clonotype was detected only a few times. This chain uses TRBV6-1 with TRBJ1-2; D remains ambiguous. The germline V gene encodes CDR1 MNHNS and CDR2 SASEGT. This CDR3 region has 13 residues. With 5 bases removed from V and 4 bases from J, the gap between germline ends came to 11 bases. The CDR3 loop reads CASSPLRVYGYTF. The CDR3 DNA follows: TGTGCCAGCAGTCCGCTTCGGGTCTATGGCTACACCTTC.

As for this clonotype: A read error may explain this, as a much larger clone is one base away. The chain joins TRBV7-3 to TRBJ2-1; no reliable D call. CDR1 and CDR2 from the germline V gene are SGHTA and FQGTGA. The CDR3 covers 14 residues. CDR3 in amino acids: CASSSENSFNEQFF. CDR3 bases: TGTGCCAGCAGCTCGGAGAACTCCTTCAATGAGCAGTTCTTC. Together with reference TRBV7-3 and TRBJ2-1, the CDR3 gives the full variable domain: GAGVSQTPSNKVTEKGKYVELRCDPISGHTALYWYRQSLGQGPEFLIYFQGTGAADDSGLPNDRFFAVRPEGSVSTLKIQRTERGDSAVYLCASSSENSFNEQFFGPGTRLTVL.

A few counts support this clonotype. The V call is TRBV7-6, the J call TRBJ2-2; TRBD1 matches at 10 bases. Germline values: CDR1 SGHVS, CDR2 FNYEAQ. This CDR3 is 16 amino acids long. The V and J ends lost 4 bases and 6 bases, in that order; junction bases with no gene match: 8. This CDR3 is CASSSGQGKSAGELFF. The CDR3 DNA is TGTGCCAGCAGCTCGGGACAGGGGAAAAGCGCCGGGGAGCTGTTTTTT.

This chain joins TRBV28 and TRBJ1-1; D remains ambiguous. The CDR3 totals 14 residues. The V and J ends lost 6 bases and 1 base respectively, with 12 bases between them. Germline V gene data show CDR1 as MDHEN and CDR2 as SYDVKM. The DNA for the CDR3 is TGTGCCAGCAGCCTGATCTTCCAGAACACTGAAGCTTTCTTT. It yields the protein CASSLIFQNTEAFF.

The V gene is TRBV27, the J gene TRBJ1-6; TRBD1 aligns across 8 bases. Trimming at V came to 7 bases and at J to 16 bases, leaving 9 bases not matched to a gene. The CDR3 totals 12 residues. Germline lookup yields CDR1 MNHEY and CDR2 SMNVEV (reference sequence). The CDR3 sequence is CASNSGTGLLHF. CDR3 coding DNA: TGTGCCAGCAACTCCGGGACAGGCCTGCTCCACTTT.

The J gene is TRBJ1-1, the V gene TRBV19; D is uncertain. This CDR3 spans 17 amino acids. Trimming removed 3 bases at V and 1 base at J, with 18 bases between. The V gene's germline CDR1 is LNHDA and CDR2 SQIVND (reference sequence). CDR3 residues: CASSISGRGRKNTEAFF. As DNA, the CDR3 is TGTGCCAGTAGTATCAGTGGAAGAGGACGCAAGAACACTGAAGCTTTCTTT.

This clonotype was counted between two and nine times. The chain couples TRBV7-6 to TRBJ1-2; D is undetermined. Germline CDR1 reads SGHVS; CDR2 reads FNYEAQ. Trimming left V 8 bases short and J 1 base short, with 11 bases between. CDR3 length equals 13 residues. This CDR3 is CASGIGSNYGYTF. The CDR3 DNA is TGTGCCAGCGGTATTGGGAGTAACTATGGCTACACCTTC.

V usage is TRBV12-3 or TRBV12-4 and J usage is TRBJ2-3; D unresolved. V was clipped by 2 bases and J by 6 bases, with 9 bases between them. This CDR3 spans 13 amino acids. CDR3 bases: TGTGCCAGCAGTTTACCCCAGTGGGATACGCAGTATTTT. Translating it yields CASSLPQWDTQYF.

The chain uses TRBV6-2 or TRBV6-3 and TRBJ1-4; D ambiguous. Germline CDR1 reads MNHEY; CDR2 reads SVGEGT. The CDR3 runs 15 residues. The V and J ends lost 0 bases and 10 bases respectively, with 15 bases between them. This CDR3 reads CASSYSFTASGKLFF. The CDR3 DNA follows: TGTGCCAGCAGTTACTCGTTTACAGCCAGTGGAAAACTGTTTTTT.

This clonotype was picked up many times. The rearrangement links TRBV7-2 to TRBJ2-7, with unresolved D. This CDR3 is built from 12 residues. Trimming removed 5 bases at V and 3 bases at J, with 8 bases between. Germline values: CDR1 SGHTA, CDR2 FQGNSA. The CDR3 loop is CASSHGRYEQYF. DNA for the CDR3: TGTGCCAGCAGCCACGGACGCTACGAGCAGTACTTC.